A selection of T cell receptor beta chains follows, all from one sample in a study of T cell repertoires in cytomegalovirus infection. TCRdb re-analysed the reads in MiXCR, keeping a single row per CDR3 protein. The table lists 500,000 or so distinct CDR3 sequences, more than 15% of them singletons. The sample taken for sequencing was CD8+ T cells from PBMCs. The source is a human donor in good health (CMV status not recorded). Some clones in this sample may be carry-over from other donors' samples. CDR3s include the opening cysteine and the closing phenylalanine or tryptophan. The D gene is left open where the match is weak. Part of the rows lack a size; the others show once, few, many or a class for expanded clones.

D	size	V	J	DNA	CDR3
-	-	TRBV10-3	TRBJ2-5	TGTGCCATCAGTGAGTTCCGGATTGCCGAGACCCAGTACTTC	CAISEFRIAETQYF
-	-	TRBV7-3	TRBJ1-2	TGTGCCAGCAGCTTAACCGCAGGTAGCGAATACTATGGCTACACCTTC	CASSLTAGSEYYGYTF
-	-	TRBV9	TRBJ2-3	TGTGCCAGCAGCGCTTTTAGCGGAGGGAGAGATACGCAGTATTTT	CASSAFSGGRDTQYF
-	many	TRBV27	TRBJ2-7	TGTGCCAGCAGCCAAACAGGGTTATACGAGCAGTACTTC	CASSQTGLYEQYF
TRBD1	few	TRBV20-1	TRBJ2-7	TGCAGTGCTAGAGACAGGGGGCTCGACGAGCAGTACTTC	CSARDRGLDEQYF
-	many	TRBV28	TRBJ2-3	TGTGCCAGCAGTTTGGGGGCTGAGATGTCGGATACGCAGTATTTT	CASSLGAEMSDTQYF
-	-	TRBV7-9	TRBJ1-2	TGTGCCAGCAGCCCCCCCCCCCCCGACAGCCCCTATGGCTACACCTTC	CASSPPPPDSPYGYTF
TRBD1	many	TRBV7-3	TRBJ1-1	TGTGCCAGCAGCATTACAGGGGGTGGCACTGAAGCTTTCTTT	CASSITGGGTEAFF
-	few	TRBV25-1	TRBJ2-3	TGTGCCAGCAGTGACCCCAGGGGAGTCACAGATACGCAGTATTTT	CASSDPRGVTDTQYF
-	few	TRBV27	TRBJ2-3	TGTGCCAGCAGTCATTACGGGGGAGTGGCAGATACGCAGTATTTT	CASSHYGGVADTQYF
TRBD2	-	TRBV20-1	TRBJ2-1	TGCAGTGCTAGAATAGCGGGAGGTTCCTACAATGAGCAGTTCTTC	CSARIAGGSYNEQFF
-	few	TRBV30	TRBJ2-7	TGTGCCTGGAAGTCGAGCGGAACGACCTACGAGCAGTACTTC	CAWKSSGTTYEQYF
-	-	TRBV27	TRBJ2-1	TGTGCCAGCAGCCTAACCGAGACAGTCGACAATGAGCAGTTCTTC	CASSLTETVDNEQFF
-	few	TRBV7-9	TRBJ2-7	TGTGCCGGCCAGTCTAGCGTCGAGCAGTACTTC	CAGQSSVEQYF
-	-	TRBV6-2/TRBV6-3	TRBJ2-1	TGTGCCAGCAATGACCTGGGTGGGGGAAATGAGAATGAGCAGTTCTTC	CASNDLGGGNENEQFF
-	many	TRBV7-6	TRBJ1-1	TGTGCCAGCAGCTTAAGTGGTTCGGTGAACACTGAAGCTTTCTTT	CASSLSGSVNTEAFF
TRBD1	many	TRBV15	TRBJ1-3	TGTGCCACCAGCAGAGAAGGGACAGTGGGGAGCCTTACGGACACCATATATTTT	CATSREGTVGSLTDTIYF
TRBD1	-	TRBV27	TRBJ1-5	TGTGCCAGCAGTTTTCGACAGGGGGATGGCAATCAGCCCCAGCATTTT	CASSFRQGDGNQPQHF
TRBD1	many	TRBV7-9	TRBJ1-5	TGTGCCAGCAGCTTTGACAGGGAGGGCAATCAGCCCCAGCATTTT	CASSFDREGNQPQHF
TRBD1	few	TRBV9	TRBJ2-1	TGTGCCAGCAGCGTCGGACAGGGTTCAAACAATGAGCAGTTCTTC	CASSVGQGSNNEQFF
TRBD1	many	TRBV19	TRBJ2-1	TGTGCCAGTATCCCCGGACAGGGGGGACTAGGAGGGTACAATGAGCAGTTCTTC	CASIPGQGGLGGYNEQFF
-	few	TRBV6-5	TRBJ1-1	TGTGCCAGCAGTTTGGTCGCAGGGTGGGGGAACACTGAAGCTTTCTTT	CASSLVAGWGNTEAFF
-	-	TRBV5-1	TRBJ2-2	TGCGCCAGCAGCCTGATGGGGGGCGCCGGGGAGCTGTTTTTT	CASSLMGGAGELFF
TRBD2	few	TRBV5-1	TRBJ2-1	TGCGCCAGCAGCTTAGCTAGCGGGTATACTGGGAATGAGCAGTTCTTC	CASSLASGYTGNEQFF